This section outlines one T cell receptor beta chain sequence together with its context. This specimen belongs to a study of blood T cell repertoires in COVID-19. At the level of the study: T cells, B-cell-depleted T cells, or PBMCs provided the cDNA or gDNA that served as material.

How the authors handled the data: The authors estimated nucleated cell counts from reference gene primer amplification. Profiled with immunoSEQ multiplex PCR; TCRdb holds only in-frame clones, not every one. The V and J calls and the clone size are those of that table, but D and trimming were determined from the DNA. The sample gives about 310,000 clones, around 87% of which show up once; under 1.1% is in the top ten. The source material was peripheral blood. The receptor was derived from a woman between 40 and 50 years old with COVID-19, enrolled during active disease.

CDR3 sequence: CASSVGGEDTQYF. The CDR3 DNA follows: TGTGCCAGCAGCGTAGGGGGCGAAGATACGCAGTATTTT. The genes are TRBV9 and TRBJ2-3, with a tentative D call TRBD1 (5 bases). Germline CDR1 and CDR2: SGDLS and YYNGEE. The CDR3 contains 13 residues. V was clipped by 0 bases and J by 5 bases, with 7 bases between them.